These T cell receptor beta chains were read from a single sample in a study of Ad26.COV2.S vaccination and SARS-CoV-2 variants. Method: immunoSEQ multiplex PCR; TCRdb's copy keeps in-frame clones and lacks some. The table has about 480,000 clones, roughly nine tenths seen once. Sequences were derived from peripheral blood, sampled in a trial of Ad26.COV2.S vaccine versus placebo. The receptors were sampled from a person between 18 and 59 years old who received the Ad26.COV2.S COVID-19 vaccine or a placebo. Each CDR3 is given with its conserved first and last residue. The D gene is left open where the match is weak. Clone size is stated in some rows and not others, as once, few, many or a class when expanded.

TRBJ1-5 - TRBV2 - CASSVGSQPQHF TGTGCCAGCAGTGTTGGATCTCAGCCCCAGCATTTT
TRBJ1-2 - TRBV11-2 - CASSLGPTAGINYGYTF TGTGCCAGCAGCTTAGGCCCGACGGCAGGGATTAACTATGGCTACACCTTC
TRBJ1-4 - TRBV27 - CASSERRVNEKLFF TGTGCCAGCAGTGAGAGACGGGTTAATGAAAAACTGTTTTTT
TRBJ2-1 once TRBV11-2 TRBD2 CASSLEGLVGNEQFF TGTGCCAGCAGCTTAGAAGGACTAGTAGGCAATGAGCAGTTCTTC
TRBJ2-7 few TRBV19 - CASSSGTFSSYEQYF TGTGCCAGTAGCTCCGGGACGTTCAGCTCCTACGAGCAGTACTTC
TRBJ2-1 - TRBV7-2 TRBD2 CASSVSGRARNEQFF TGTGCCAGCAGCGTTAGCGGGAGGGCCAGGAATGAGCAGTTCTTC
TRBJ2-3 - TRBV3-1/TRBV3-2 - CASSQGGFTDTQYF TGTGCCAGCAGCCAAGGTGGGTTCACAGATACGCAGTATTTT
TRBJ2-3 - TRBV7-2 TRBD2 CASSAPGLGADTQYF TGTGCCAGCAGCGCTCCGGGACTAGGTGCAGATACGCAGTATTTT
TRBJ2-7 - TRBV6-1 TRBD1 CASSERAGGFYEQYF TGTGCCAGCAGTGAAAGGGCAGGGGGCTTCTACGAGCAGTACTTC
TRBJ1-6 - TRBV5-6 - CASSLVRNDGNSPLHF TGTGCCAGCAGCTTGGTCAGGAATGACGGTAATTCACCCCTCCACTTT
TRBJ2-1 - TRBV29-1 - CSVEVWSGEQFF TGCAGCGTTGAAGTGTGGAGCGGTGAGCAGTTCTTC
TRBJ2-7 - TRBV3-1/TRBV3-2 TRBD2 CASTPGGRLEQYF TGTGCCAGCACCCCGGGGGGAAGACTTGAGCAGTACTTC
TRBJ1-2 - TRBV4-2 - CASSQDLGGDNYGYTF TGTGCCAGCAGCCAAGATCTAGGCGGCGATAACTATGGCTACACCTTC
TRBJ2-7 - TRBV6-2/TRBV6-3 TRBD1 CASSRQGPVSEQYF TGTGCCAGCAGTAGACAGGGGCCCGTCTCCGAGCAGTACTTC
TRBJ2-4 once TRBV28 - CASSLGGRDKNIQYF TGTGCCAGCAGTTTAGGGGGGCGAGACAAAAACATTCAGTACTTC
TRBJ2-7 - TRBV7-2 - CASSLGGTSHEQYF TGTGCCAGCAGCTTAGGGGGGACCTCCCACGAGCAGTACTTC
TRBJ1-2 few TRBV5-4 - CASSPEEGGGYTF TGTGCCAGCAGCCCCGAGGAAGGGGGAGGCTACACCTTC
TRBJ1-1 - TRBV27 - CASSFSWGTEAFF TGTGCCAGCAGTTTTTCCTGGGGTACTGAAGCTTTCTTT